The 13 T cell receptor beta chains in this list originate from one sample, sequenced in a study of shared clonotypes between healthy human individuals. This table comes from immunoSEQ multiplex PCR, and its TCRdb copy is limited to in-frame clones, with some not included. This sample carries nearly 2 million clones, about 95% of them seen once, and the ten largest clones take around 1%. In the naive CD8 group, cells lacked CD45RO and were positively selected for CCR7, so terminally differentiated effector memory CD45RA+ cells were left out. The sample comprised naive CD8+ T cells sorted from blood. The receptors were gathered from a man between 18 and 35 years old in good health.

CDR3 sequence (DNA): TGTGCCAGCAGCTCACCGGACGGCCGGGCAGATACGCAGTATTTT. It specifies CASSSPDGRADTQYF. The chain combines TRBV7-9 with TRBJ2-3; D unclear. Per the germline V gene, CDR1 is SEHNR and CDR2 is FQNEAQ (reference sequence). The CDR3 has 15 residues. V lost 4 bases and J 4 bases, leaving 15 bases between the germline ends.

The V call is TRBV6-5, the J call TRBJ1-2; 8 bases agree with TRBD1. This CDR3 is 16 amino acids long. Per germline, CDR1 MNHEY and CDR2 SVGAGI. V lost 4 bases and J lost 4; bases outside the gene matches: 11. This chain's CDR3 is CASSWGQVSNIYGYTF. The CDR3 nucleotides are TGTGCCAGCAGTTGGGGACAGGTCTCCAATATCTATGGCTACACCTTC.

The chain couples TRBV7-9 to TRBJ2-1, with a tentative D call TRBD2 (5 bases). Germline lookup yields CDR1 SEHNR and CDR2 FQNEAQ (reference sequence). The CDR3 is 14 residues long. V was pared by 7 bases and J by 5 bases, with 15 bases between. CDR3 DNA sequence: TGTGCCAGCACTCAGGCGAGGGCCGACAATGAGCAGTTCTTC. Amino acid sequence: CASTQARADNEQFF.

Of note for this clone: The same CDR3 can be traced to other DNA sequences in this sample. As DNA, the CDR3 is TGTGCCAGCAGCCAAGTGGGGAACTATGGCTACACCTTC. The encoded protein is CASSQVGNYGYTF. The chain employs TRBV14 and TRBJ1-2; D is unresolved. The germline V gene has CDR1 SGHDN and CDR2 FVKESK. There are 13 residues in the CDR3. Trimming shortened V by 1 base and J by 2 bases, and 5 bases separated the two germline ends.

The rearrangement joins TRBV7-8 to TRBJ1-3, with D maybe TRBD1 (6 bases). This CDR3 has 17 residues. The ends were cut back, 1 base at V and 0 bases at J, with 13 bases in the middle. Germline CDR1 reads SGHVS; CDR2 reads FQNEAQ. The CDR3 nucleotides are TGTGCCAGCAGCTTAGGACGTGGGGGCTCCTCTGGAAACACCATATATTTT. It specifies CASSLGRGGSSGNTIYF.

This clone appeared once. This sequence joins TRBV13 and TRBJ2-1; no clear D. The germline CDR1 and CDR2 sequences are PRHDT and FYEKMQ (reference sequence). This CDR3 is 13 amino acids long. With 3 bases removed from V and 9 bases from J, the gap between germline ends came to 12 bases. CDR3 sequence: CASSFSQVPEQFF. The CDR3 coding sequence is TGTGCCAGCAGCTTTTCGCAGGTCCCTGAGCAGTTCTTC.

A word on this clone: The same CDR3 also results from other DNA sequences found in this sample. This chain joins TRBV6-5 and TRBJ2-7; perhaps TRBD2 as D (5 bases). Germline V CDR1 and CDR2: MNHEY, SVGAGI. Between the trimmed V and J ends, which lost 3 bases and 3 bases, there was a span of 9 bases. CDR3 size: 13 residues. CDR3: CASSYSGDYEQYF. In DNA form, the CDR3 reads TGTGCCAGCAGTTATTCCGGGGACTACGAGCAGTACTTC.

The chain couples TRBV5-5 to TRBJ2-2, with D unresolved. Germline CDR1 reads SGHKS; CDR2 reads YYEKEE (reference sequence). V was trimmed by 3 bases and J by 6 bases, leaving 18 bases between them. The CDR3 runs 16 residues. The CDR3 reads CASSSSSRDWAGELFF. In DNA form, the CDR3 reads TGTGCCAGCAGCTCCTCGAGTCGTGACTGGGCCGGGGAGCTGTTTTTT.

This chain joins TRBV7-6 and TRBJ1-5; tentatively, D is TRBD1 (5 bases). The CDR3 spans 15 residues. Germline lookup yields CDR1 SGHVS and CDR2 FNYEAQ. With 1 base removed from V and 6 bases from J, the gap between germline ends came to 13 bases. The CDR3: CASSLVVGDGQPQHF. Written as DNA, the CDR3 is TGTGCCAGCAGCTTAGTGGTGGGGGACGGTCAGCCCCAGCATTTT.

This clone has just one count. CDR3 sequence: CATSRDQGFLSVGEQFF. Here the CDR3 DNA reads TGTGCCACCAGCAGAGATCAGGGGTTCCTCTCAGTGGGTGAGCAGTTCTTC. The chain couples TRBV15 to TRBJ2-1; possible D gene TRBD1, 6 bases. This CDR3 spans 17 amino acids. CDR1 is LNHNV, CDR2 YYDKDF, per germline (reference sequence). The V and J ends lost 0 bases and 9 bases respectively, with 21 bases between them.

The chain joins TRBV29-1 to TRBJ2-7, with a weak D call TRBD2 (6 bases). Trimming stripped 5 bases from V and 2 bases from J, with 13 bases between. Looked up from germline, CDR1 is SQVTM and CDR2 is ANQGSEA. The length of the CDR3 is 13 residues. DNA of the CDR3: TGCAGCGTTATACCCGGGAGTACCTACGAGCAGTACTTC. This codes for CSVIPGSTYEQYF.

This clone was seen once. The chain has TRBV30 and TRBJ2-7; weak D call: TRBD2 (5 bases). The length of the CDR3 is 15 residues. Germline-derived CDR1 and CDR2 are GTSNPN and SVGIG (reference sequence). V was pared by 2 bases and J by 1 base, with 15 bases between. The CDR3 loop reads CAWSFDSSTSYEQYF. DNA for the CDR3: TGTGCCTGGAGTTTTGACTCTAGCACATCCTACGAGCAGTACTTC.

The J gene is TRBJ1-2, the V gene TRBV5-4; TRBD1 is a possible D gene (5 bases). There are 17 residues in the CDR3. V was pared by 3 bases and J by 6 bases, with 24 bases between. Germline assignment: CDR1 SGHNT and CDR2 YYREEE (reference sequence). The CDR3 DNA follows: TGTGCCAGCAGCTCTGACCGTTGGGGGGACGACTTACATGGCTACACCTTC. This sequence encodes CASSSDRWGDDLHGYTF.